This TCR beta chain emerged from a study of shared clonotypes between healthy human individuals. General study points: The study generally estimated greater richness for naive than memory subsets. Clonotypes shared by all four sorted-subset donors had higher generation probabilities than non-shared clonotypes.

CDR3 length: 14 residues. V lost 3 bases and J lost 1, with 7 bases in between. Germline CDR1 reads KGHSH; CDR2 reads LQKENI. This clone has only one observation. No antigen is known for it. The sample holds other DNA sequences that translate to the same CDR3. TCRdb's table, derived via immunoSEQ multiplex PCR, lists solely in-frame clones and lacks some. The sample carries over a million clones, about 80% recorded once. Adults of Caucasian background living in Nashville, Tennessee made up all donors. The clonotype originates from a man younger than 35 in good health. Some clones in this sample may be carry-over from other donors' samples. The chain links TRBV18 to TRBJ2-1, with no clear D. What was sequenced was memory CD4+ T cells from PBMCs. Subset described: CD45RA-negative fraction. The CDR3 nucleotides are TGTGCCAGCTCACCTCCTAGGTCCTACAATGAGCAGTTCTTC. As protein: CASSPPRSYNEQFF. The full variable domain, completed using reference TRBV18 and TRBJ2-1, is NAGVMQNPRHLVRRRGQEARLRCSPMKGHSHVYWYRQLPEEGLKFMVYLQKENIIDESGMPKERFSAEFPKEGPSILRIQQVVRGDSAAYFCASSPPRSYNEQFFGPGTRLTVL.